This T cell receptor (beta chain) was identified during a study of blood T cell repertoires in COVID-19 (dated by TCRdb to 2020 to 2021). Regarding the complete study: Collaborator samples came from the United States, Italy and Spain and covered acute and convalescent phases of COVID-19. HLA class I and class II types, where available, came from metadata supplied by the sample provider rather than from assay-based typing. Subjects who had been exposed to COVID-19, were actively infected with it, or had recovered from it provided the deeply sampled blood TCRbeta repertoires that made up the dataset. Nearly every sample came with metadata listing a de-identified subject ID, COVID-19 status, age in years and sex. The material from the prospective study consisted of cDNA or gDNA derived from T cells, B-cell-depleted T cells, or PBMCs. The repertoires were made available in a free public database intended to serve as a resource for research on the immune response to SARS-CoV-2. Samples came from the ongoing ImmuneRACE study (first 160 participants) plus 1,254 subjects from 6 global collaborators. General findings and caveats noted by the study authors: How much clinical and demographic metadata was included differed by source and by participant, and the metadata was provided uncurated.

TCRbeta CDR3 regions were amplified from genomic DNA using the immunoSEQ Assay, a bias-controlled multiplex PCR. As for how the authors treated the data: The number of nucleated cells in each sample was estimated from the amplification of reference gene primers within the assay. Sequence reads were collapsed and filtered to measure the absolute abundance of every unique TCRbeta CDR3 rearrangement. For each sample, productive Simpson clonality was calculated as the square root of Simpson's diversity index over productive rearrangements. The table comes from immuneACCESS by way of TCRdb, which keeps in-frame sequences with V and J called. Part of the clones is missing from these tables; in studies checked, under half for an unresolved V gene and the rest for unknown reasons. That table is the source of V, J and clone size, and D and trimming were worked out from the DNA. The sample table lists approximately 70,000 clones, about 73% of them with a count of one. The ten largest clones take up less than 40% of the sample.

Worth noting for this clone: There is no known antigen for this receptor. The sample holds no much larger clone one base away, and base qualities are not on file.

Whole blood was collected in K2EDTA tubes by collaborating institutions according to the institutions' own protocols. For TCRbeta analysis, collaborators shipped samples in one of three forms: frozen whole blood, isolated PBMCs, or DNA extracted from either of those sample types. Spanning cysteine to phenylalanine, the CDR3 consists of 14 amino acids. Only the CDR3 portion is preserved as DNA: 42 bases, with reading frame beginning at the first base. At the junction V is shortened by 3 bases and J by 6 bases, with 12 bases in between. Based on the germline V gene, the CDR1 and CDR2 sequences are SGHRS and YFSETQ.

This sequence originates from a woman in her seventies with acute or convalescent COVID-19. The sample consisted of peripheral blood. Recombination joined TRBV5-1 with TRBJ2-2; a tentative D match to TRBD1 spans 6 bases. The DNA sequence is TGCGCCAGCAGCTCACAGGGATCATCCGGGGAGCTGTTTTTT. This gives the protein CASSSQGSSGELFF. Where the CDR3 stops, the reference TRBV5-1 and TRBJ2-2 genes take over; the full variable domain is KAGVTQTPRYLIKTRGQQVTLSCSPISGHRSVSWYQQTPGQGLQFLFEYFSETQRNKGNFPGRFSGRQFSNSRSEMNVSTLELGDSALYLCASSSQGSSGELFFGEGSRLTVL.